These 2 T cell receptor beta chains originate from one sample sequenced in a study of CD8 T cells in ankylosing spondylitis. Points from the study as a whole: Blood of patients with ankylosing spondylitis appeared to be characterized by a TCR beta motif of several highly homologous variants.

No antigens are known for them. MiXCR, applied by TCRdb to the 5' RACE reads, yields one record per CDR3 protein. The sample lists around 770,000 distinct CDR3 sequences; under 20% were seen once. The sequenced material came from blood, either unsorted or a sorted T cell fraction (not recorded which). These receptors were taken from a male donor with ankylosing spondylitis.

For the CDR3, the DNA is TGCGCCAGCAGCCAAGATTCTGCGGAACTATACAATGAGCAGTTCTTC. Translation: CASSQDSAELYNEQFF. The V gene is TRBV4-1, the J gene TRBJ2-1; no reliable D call. From germline, CDR1 is MGHRA and CDR2 YSYEKL. Trimming stripped 0 bases from V and 4 bases from J, with 13 bases between. The CDR3 is made up of 16 amino acids.

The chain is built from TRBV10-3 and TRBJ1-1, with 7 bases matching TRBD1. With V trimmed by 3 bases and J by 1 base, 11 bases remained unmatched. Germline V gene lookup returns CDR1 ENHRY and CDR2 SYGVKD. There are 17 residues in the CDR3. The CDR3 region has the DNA TGTGCCATCAGTGACCTCCCGGCAGGGGGGTCGAACACTGAAGCTTTCTTT. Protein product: CAISDLPAGGSNTEAFF.